These T cell receptor beta chains were read from a single sample in a study of human T cells and chemical hapten exposure. TCRdb reprocessed the RACE reads with MiXCR, giving one entry per CDR3 protein. The sample includes 25,000 to 35,000 distinct CDR3 sequences, nearly 6% of them seen just once. Sequenced material: whole blood, taken in connection with sensitization to the hapten diphenylcyclopropenone (DPC). Every receptor here comes from a young man with alopecia areata. Some clones in this sample may be carry-over from other donors' samples. CDR3s include the opening cysteine and the closing phenylalanine or tryptophan. The D gene is left open where the match is weak. Only part of the rows carry a size: once, few, many, or a class if the clone is expanded.

D | J | size | V | DNA | CDR3
NA | TRBJ1-1 | many | TRBV6-5 | TGTGCCAGCAGTTCCCGACAGATTACGAACACTGAAGCTTTCTTT | CASSSRQITNTEAFF
TRBD2 | TRBJ2-2 | many | TRBV12-3/TRBV12-4 | TGTGCCAGCAGTTCGACTAGCGGGAGGGGTCACACCGGGGAGCTGTTTTTT | CASSSTSGRGHTGELFF
NA | TRBJ1-2 | many | TRBV20-1 | TGCAGTGCTAGAGATACAGGGAGCCATGGCTACACCTTC | CSARDTGSHGYTF
NA | TRBJ1-5 | few | TRBV12-3/TRBV12-4 | TGTGCCAGCAGTATCCCGGGACTAAATCCCCAGCATTTT | CASSIPGLNPQHF
TRBD1 | TRBJ1-1 | NA | TRBV30 | TGTGCCTGGAGGTCAGGGGGCAACCCTGAAGCTTTCTTT | CAWRSGGNPEAFF
NA | TRBJ1-5 | many | TRBV12-3/TRBV12-4 | TGTGCCAGCAGTTTAGAGGGTTTGAGCAATCAGCCCCAGCATTTT | CASSLEGLSNQPQHF
NA | TRBJ2-5 | many | TRBV9 | TGTGCCAGCAGCGTTTCATCGGGGATAAGGGGGGGAGAGACCCAGTACTTC | CASSVSSGIRGGETQYF
NA | TRBJ2-4 | many | TRBV4-3 | TGCGCCAGCAGCCAAGAACCCCCCCGCGGCAAAAACATTCAGTACTTC | CASSQEPPRGKNIQYF
NA | TRBJ2-5 | many | TRBV24-1 | TGTGCCACCAGTGGGGGGGGCCTCGAAGAGACCCAGTACTTC | CATSGGGLEETQYF
TRBD2 | TRBJ2-7 | NA | TRBV5-1 | TGCGCCAGCAGCTTGGTGGGTAGCGCGGGGGAGGAGCAGTACTTC | CASSLVGSAGEEQYF
NA | TRBJ2-5 | many | TRBV3-1 | TGTGCCAGCAGCCAAACAAATGGACATTACCAAGAGACCCAGTACTTC | CASSQTNGHYQETQYF
NA | TRBJ1-2 | many | TRBV20-1 | TGCAGTGCTAGAGATAGCACAGGCAAAAACTATGGCTACACCTTC | CSARDSTGKNYGYTF
NA | TRBJ2-7 | many | TRBV2 | TGTGCCAGCAGTGGTGGACAGACCTACGAGCAGTACTTC | CASSGGQTYEQYF
NA | TRBJ1-1 | many | TRBV6-2/TRBV6-3 | TGTGCCAGCAGCCCTGAAACTGAAGCTTTCTTT | CASSPETEAFF
TRBD2 | TRBJ2-5 | many | TRBV29-1 | TGCAGCGTTGCAGCGGGGATCCAAGAGACCCAGTACTTC | CSVAAGIQETQYF
TRBD1 | TRBJ2-7 | many | TRBV20-1 | TGCAGTGCCTACGACAGGGACTACGAGCAGTACTTC | CSAYDRDYEQYF
TRBD1 | TRBJ2-5 | many | TRBV6-1 | TGTGCCAGCAGCACAGGGGATCACCGGACCCAGTACTTC | CASSTGDHRTQYF
NA | TRBJ2-3 | many | TRBV29-1 | TGCAGCGTCGCCCGGGACGGAACAGATACGCAGTATTTT | CSVARDGTDTQYF
NA | TRBJ2-1 | many | TRBV6-5 | TGTGCCAGCAGTGAAACGGACAATGAGCAGTTCTTC | CASSETDNEQFF
NA | TRBJ2-7 | many | TRBV5-1 | TGCGCCAGCAGCTCCGACAGGATCACGGGCGAGCAGTACTTC | CASSSDRITGEQYF
NA | TRBJ2-5 | many | TRBV29-1 | TGCAGCGCCCCTGGGGGGGAGACCCAGTACTTC | CSAPGGETQYF
TRBD1 | TRBJ2-6 | many | TRBV25-1 | TGTGCCAGTAGGGACAGGGGAACTGGGGCCAACGTCCTGACTTTC | CASRDRGTGANVLTF
NA | TRBJ2-3 | many | TRBV5-1 | TGCGCCAGCAGCATCCCCCCGAACACAGATACGCAGTATTTT | CASSIPPNTDTQYF
NA | TRBJ2-3 | many | TRBV2 | TGTGCCAGCTATGTGGACCCGGGAACCCTCATCACAGATACGCAGTATTTT | CASYVDPGTLITDTQYF
NA | TRBJ2-5 | many | TRBV19 | TGTGCCAGTAGTATCGGACTGGGTCGCGGGACCCAGTACTTC | CASSIGLGRGTQYF
NA | TRBJ2-1 | many | TRBV24-1 | TGTGCCACCAGTGATTGGGCCCGGGGCGCCTACAATGAGCAGTTCTTC | CATSDWARGAYNEQFF
NA | TRBJ1-1 | many | TRBV25-1 | TGTGCCAGCGCCATTGCTGGGGGAAGCACTGAAGCTTTCTTT | CASAIAGGSTEAFF
TRBD2 | TRBJ2-3 | NA | TRBV20-1 | TGCAGTGCTAGCTTTGCGGGGGGGCCTACAGATACGCAGTATTTT | CSASFAGGPTDTQYF
TRBD2 | TRBJ2-1 | many | TRBV12-3/TRBV12-4 | TGTGCCAGCAGTTTGTTTAGCGGGTCGGGCGAGCAGTTCTTC | CASSLFSGSGEQFF
NA | TRBJ1-6 | many | TRBV20-1 | TGCAGTGCTAGCGACCAGGGGAGCCCCTATAATTCACCCCTCCACTTT | CSASDQGSPYNSPLHF
TRBD2 | TRBJ2-5 | few | TRBV7-6 | TGTGCCAGCAGCTTGGGGAATTTAGCGGGGTCACCCCAGTACTTC | CASSLGNLAGSPQYF
NA | TRBJ2-1 | NA | TRBV4-3 | TGCGCCAGCAGCCAGGGGCGAGCCGACAATGAGCAGTTCTTC | CASSQGRADNEQFF
NA | TRBJ2-7 | many | TRBV9 | TGTGCCAGCAGCGTAGGAAGCGAGCAGTACTTC | CASSVGSEQYF
NA | TRBJ2-6 | many | TRBV24-1 | TGTGCCACCAGTGGTTCAGGGCCTTACAGTGGGGCCAACGTCCTGACTTTC | CATSGSGPYSGANVLTF
TRBD1 | TRBJ2-7 | many | TRBV12-3/TRBV12-4 | TGTGCCAGCAGTCCTACAGGGGGGATCTACGAGCAGTACTTC | CASSPTGGIYEQYF
NA | TRBJ1-1 | many | TRBV30 | TGTGCCTGGAACTGGGCCGGGACACGCGGCACTGAAGCTTTCTTT | CAWNWAGTRGTEAFF
TRBD2 | TRBJ2-1 | many | TRBV12-3/TRBV12-4 | TGTGCCAGCAGTTCAGTAGCGGGCCAACACAATGAGCAGTTCTTC | CASSSVAGQHNEQFF
TRBD1 | TRBJ2-7 | NA | TRBV30 | TGTGCCTGGATGGCCGGGACAGGGATAGAAGAGCAGTACTTC | CAWMAGTGIEEQYF
NA | TRBJ2-5 | many | TRBV20-1 | TGCAGTGCTAGTTTTAACGCGCCCAAGACCCAGTACTTC | CSASFNAPKTQYF
NA | TRBJ2-6 | many | TRBV10-3 | TGTGCCACCTCCGAGGAGGTCTCTGGGGCCAACGTCCTGACTTTC | CATSEEVSGANVLTF
NA | TRBJ2-7 | many | TRBV4-3 | TGCGCCAGCAGCCAAGATACATCCCCAGCCTACGAGCAGTACTTC | CASSQDTSPAYEQYF
NA | TRBJ2-3 | many | TRBV5-6 | TGTGCCAGCAGCTCGGCAGGGTCAGATACGCAGTATTTT | CASSSAGSDTQYF
TRBD2 | TRBJ2-7 | many | TRBV3-1 | TGTGCCAGCAGCCAGACTCCGGGACTAAACTACGAGCAGTACTTC | CASSQTPGLNYEQYF
TRBD2 | TRBJ2-1 | many | TRBV12-3/TRBV12-4 | TGTGCCAGCAGGACTAGCGGGAGGAACAATGAGCAGTTCTTC | CASRTSGRNNEQFF
TRBD2 | TRBJ2-3 | many | TRBV6-4 | TGTGCCAGCAGTGACGGGCGGGGGGGCTCAGATACGCAGTATTTT | CASSDGRGGSDTQYF
TRBD2 | TRBJ2-1 | many | TRBV20-1 | TGCAGTGCTTGGACTAGCGGGGGCCCTTACAATGAGCAGTTCTTC | CSAWTSGGPYNEQFF
NA | TRBJ2-7 | many | TRBV20-1 | TGCAGTGTAAGAGCCGGTACCTACGAGCAGTACTTC | CSVRAGTYEQYF
NA | TRBJ2-5 | many | TRBV3-1 | TGTGCCAGCAGCGCACTCTTGGGTATCCAAGAGACCCAGTACTTC | CASSALLGIQETQYF
TRBD1 | TRBJ1-6 | many | TRBV12-3/TRBV12-4 | TGTGCCAGCAGAAGGACAGGGGGTAATTCACCCCTCCACTTT | CASRRTGGNSPLHF
NA | TRBJ2-3 | many | TRBV4-3 | TGCGCCAGCAGCCAAAGTTCCGGGGCGGCAGATACGCAGTATTTT | CASSQSSGAADTQYF
NA | TRBJ2-1 | many | TRBV5-1 | TGCGCCAGCAGTTCAGGGGGGCCCAACAATGAGCAGTTCTTC | CASSSGGPNNEQFF
NA | TRBJ2-7 | many | TRBV24-1 | TGTGCCACCAGTGAGTCCGGGACGGACTACGAGCAGTACTTC | CATSESGTDYEQYF
NA | TRBJ1-5 | many | TRBV7-2 | TGTGCCAGCAGCGGTAAGGGTCAGCCCCAGCATTTT | CASSGKGQPQHF